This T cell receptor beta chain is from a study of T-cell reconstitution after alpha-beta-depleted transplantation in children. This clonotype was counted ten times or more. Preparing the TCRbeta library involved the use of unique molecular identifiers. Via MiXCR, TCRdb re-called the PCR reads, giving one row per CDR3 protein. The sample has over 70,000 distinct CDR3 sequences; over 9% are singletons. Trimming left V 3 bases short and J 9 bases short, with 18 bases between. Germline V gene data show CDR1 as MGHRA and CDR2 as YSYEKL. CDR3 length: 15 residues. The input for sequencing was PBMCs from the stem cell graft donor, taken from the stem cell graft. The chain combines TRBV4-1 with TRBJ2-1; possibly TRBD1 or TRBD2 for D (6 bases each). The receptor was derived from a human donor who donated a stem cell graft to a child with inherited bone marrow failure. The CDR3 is CASSHQGGRGGEQFF. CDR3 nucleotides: TGCGCCAGCAGCCATCAAGGGGGGAGAGGGGGTGAGCAGTTCTTC.